The 32 T cell receptor beta chains below were found in one sample sequenced in a study of blood T cell repertoires in COVID-19. TCRdb's copy holds only in-frame clones and misses some; the assay was immunoSEQ multiplex PCR. Seen here are tens of thousands of clones, 80% to 90% observed once, and the top ten hold roughly a sixth. Sequenced sample: peripheral blood. Every receptor here comes from a human donor in a cohort sampled during active COVID-19.

This clone has a handful of counts. The chain employs TRBV9 and TRBJ2-6; 8 bases map to TRBD1. Trimming at V came to 3 bases and at J to 2 bases, leaving 4 bases not matched to a gene. The CDR3 loop spans 16 amino acids. The germline V gene has CDR1 SGDLS and CDR2 YYNGEE. The chain's CDR3 is CASSAQGVAGANVLTF. The CDR3 region has the DNA TGTGCCAGCAGCGCACAGGGGGTGGCTGGGGCCAACGTCCTGACTTTC.

Here the CDR3 reads CASSGLLAGRTHPNTGELFF. CDR3 coding DNA: TGTGCCAGCAGTGGCTTACTAGCGGGGAGAACTCATCCGAACACCGGGGAGCTGTTTTTT. The chain recombines TRBV6-1 with TRBJ2-2, with 10 bases fitting TRBD2. CDR1 is MNHNS, CDR2 SASEGT, per germline. Trimming took 4 bases from V and 0 from J; bases not matched to a gene: 14. The CDR3 is made up of 20 amino acids.

The CDR3 DNA follows: TGTGCCAGCAGTGAAGCCGTGTCGGGACACACGACCTACGAGCAGTACTTC. Translating it yields CASSEAVSGHTTYEQYF. V usage is TRBV6-1 and J usage is TRBJ2-7, with D maybe TRBD1 (6 bases). The V and J ends lost 0 bases and 2 bases respectively, with 17 bases between them. This CDR3 has 17 residues. Germline values: CDR1 MNHNS, CDR2 SASEGT.

This clone came up once. This chain joins TRBV4-2 and TRBJ2-4, with D perhaps TRBD2 (6 bases). The germline V gene has CDR1 LGHNA and CDR2 YNFKEQ. V lost 3 bases, J lost 7 bases, and 10 bases lay in between. The CDR3 sequence is 13 residues long. This CDR3 is CASSQAGRNIQYF. In DNA form, the CDR3 reads TGTGCCAGCAGCCAGGCAGGGAGGAACATTCAGTACTTC.

The CDR3 reads CASSTSGGTDTQYF. The CDR3 nucleotides read TGTGCCAGCAGCACCAGCGGGGGCACAGATACGCAGTATTTT. The chain links TRBV9 to TRBJ2-3, with 7 bases identical to TRBD2. The CDR3 sequence is 14 residues long. Germline lookup yields CDR1 SGDLS and CDR2 YYNGEE. V was clipped by 4 bases and J by 1 base; unmatched bases: 3.

This chain links TRBV9 with TRBJ2-2; possibly TRBD1 for D (6 bases). From germline, CDR1 is SGDLS and CDR2 YYNGEE. Trimming cost V 3 bases and J 6 bases, with 15 bases left between them. This CDR3 region has 15 residues. The CDR3 protein is CASSATGSYPGELFF. In DNA, the CDR3 is TGTGCCAGCAGCGCGACAGGTTCCTACCCCGGGGAGCTGTTTTTT.

The chain employs TRBV9 and TRBJ2-3; D uncertain. The CDR3 contains 13 residues. Looked up from germline, CDR1 is SGDLS and CDR2 is YYNGEE. Trimming removed 6 bases at V and 3 bases at J, with 11 bases between. The CDR3 loop is CASTGTATDTQYF. In DNA form, the CDR3 reads TGTGCCAGCACCGGAACAGCTACAGATACGCAGTATTTT.

The V call is TRBV3-1 (or the pseudogene TRBV3-2), the J call TRBJ1-6; 7 bases align to TRBD1. CDR1 is LGHDT and CDR2 is YNNKEL in the germline V gene (reference sequence). The CDR3 runs to 18 residues. The V segment lost 7 bases and the J segment 4 bases; nucleotides outside the gene matches: 16. CDR3 protein: CASTTRGPGSGYNSPLHF. CDR3 nucleotides: TGTGCCAGCACCACGAGGGGGCCGGGTTCGGGTTATAATTCACCCCTCCACTTT.

The chain has TRBV4-1 and TRBJ2-7; the D is unclear. The V end lost 0 bases, the J end lost 4 bases, and 10 bases lay between the germline ends. CDR3 size: 14 residues. The germline V gene has CDR1 MGHRA and CDR2 YSYEKL. The CDR3 is CASSQDATAYEQYF. CDR3 nucleotide sequence: TGCGCCAGCAGCCAAGATGCCACAGCTTACGAGCAGTACTTC.

The V call is TRBV27, the J call TRBJ1-1; perhaps TRBD1 as D (6 bases). CDR1 is MNHEY and CDR2 is SMNVEV in the germline V gene (reference sequence). The CDR3 has 19 amino acids. V shed 5 bases and J shed 5 bases, with 30 bases lying between them. Here the CDR3 reads CASSKPLTGLAGQRTEAFF. Here the CDR3 DNA reads TGTGCCAGCAGTAAACCACTCACAGGGTTAGCAGGTCAGAGGACTGAAGCTTTCTTT.

This clone was found once. The rearrangement links TRBV5-4 to TRBJ1-4, with D possibly being TRBD1 (6 bases). Germline V gene data show CDR1 as SGHNT and CDR2 as YYREEE (reference sequence). Trimming shortened V by 4 bases and J by 8 bases, and 24 bases separated the two germline ends. The CDR3 length is 17 residues. CDR3 nucleotide sequence: TGTGCCAGCAGCAGCCTTGATGCCCAGGGGATAGAAGAAAAACTGTTTTTT. This codes for CASSSLDAQGIEEKLFF.

Here the CDR3 reads CATSRDRGYRRDEQFF. CDR3 coding DNA: TGTGCCACCAGCAGAGATCGGGGGTATCGGCGCGATGAGCAGTTCTTC. The chain links TRBV15 to TRBJ2-1, with TRBD2 as a possible D gene (6 bases). Germline V gives CDR1 LNHNV, CDR2 YYDKDF (reference sequence). V was cut by 0 bases and J by 8 bases, with 17 bases left in between. The CDR3 runs 16 residues.

This clone was seen more than once but under ten times. The chain joins TRBV7-9 to TRBJ1-6; 10 nucleotides line up with TRBD1. Per germline, CDR1 SEHNR and CDR2 FQNEAQ (reference sequence). This CDR3 region has 15 residues. V was clipped by 1 base and J by 7 bases; unmatched bases: 1. The DNA of the CDR3 is TGTGCCAGCAGCTTAGGGGGACAGGGGAATTCACCCCTCCACTTT. Residues: CASSLGGQGNSPLHF.

The table lists this clone with a few counts. This chain uses TRBV7-9 with TRBJ1-1; weak D call: TRBD1 (5 bases). The CDR3 is 12 residues long. V lost 2 bases and J lost 6, with 7 bases in between. Germline V gene data show CDR1 as SEHNR and CDR2 as FQNEAQ (reference sequence). The DNA for the CDR3 is TGTGCCAGCAGCTTACGGGGGGCTGAAGCTTTCTTT. Translated, it gives CASSLRGAEAFF. The whole variable domain, remainder taken from reference TRBV7-9 and TRBJ1-1, is DTGVSQNPRHKITKRGQNVTFRCDPISEHNRLYWYRQTLGQGPEFLTYFQNEAQLEKSRLLSDRFSAERPKGSFSTLEIQRTEQGDSAMYLCASSLRGAEAFFGQGTRLTVV.

The chain carries TRBV7-6 and TRBJ2-7; tentatively, D is TRBD2 (5 bases). The germline V and J ends were trimmed by 1 base and 7 bases, with 14 bases remaining between them. The length of the CDR3 is 14 residues. Germline V CDR1 and CDR2: SGHVS, FNYEAQ. CDR3 bases: TGTGCCAGCAGCTTAGTTTTCGCGTCGGGGGAGCAGTACTTC. This translates into CASSLVFASGEQYF. Drawing the rest from reference TRBV7-6 and TRBJ2-7, the complete variable domain is GAGVSQSPRYKVTKRGQDVALRCDPISGHVSLYWYRQALGQGPEFLTYFNYEAQQDKSGLPNDRFSAERPEGSISTLTIQRTEQRDSAMYRCASSLVFASGEQYFGPGTRLTVT.

This chain uses TRBV5-1 with TRBJ2-5; possible D gene TRBD1, 5 bases. Trimming left V 4 bases short and J 5 bases short, with 18 bases between. Germline V gene sequence: CDR1 SGHRS, CDR2 YFSETQ. This CDR3 is 15 amino acids long. The CDR3 loop is CASSLVIGEGETQYF. The CDR3 region has the DNA TGCGCCAGCAGCCTCGTTATAGGGGAAGGGGAGACCCAGTACTTC.

This rearrangement joins TRBV19 to TRBJ1-2; D gene unclear. The CDR3 is made up of 14 amino acids. V was clipped by 4 bases and J by 3 bases, with 12 bases between them. The V gene's germline CDR1 is LNHDA and CDR2 SQIVND (reference sequence). CDR3 sequence reads: CASSRAARDYGYTF. CDR3 sequence (DNA): TGTGCCAGTAGTAGGGCAGCGAGGGACTATGGCTACACCTTC.

In this sample, this clone turned up a few times. The chain employs TRBV23-1 and TRBJ2-7; 7 nucleotides match TRBD1. TRBV23-1 is flagged as an ORF with uncertain function. V gave up 0 bases and J gave up 0 bases; unmatched junction bases: 2. The CDR3 is made up of 15 amino acids. The CDR3 region is CASSQSTGSSYEQYF. CDR3 DNA sequence: TGCGCCAGCAGTCAATCGACAGGGAGCTCCTACGAGCAGTACTTC.

The chain is built from TRBV7-2 and TRBJ1-6; possibly TRBD1 for D (5 bases). V lost 3 bases, J lost 7 bases, and 13 bases lay in between. The CDR3 is 15 amino acids. Germline values: CDR1 SGHTA, CDR2 FQGNSA. CDR3 DNA: TGTGCCAGCAGCTTTCAGGGTGTATCGAATTCACCCCTCCACTTT. Its protein is CASSFQGVSNSPLHF.

By proportion, this clone is medium-sized (0.01 to 0.1%). The J gene is TRBJ1-1, the V gene TRBV9, with D hard to call. V lost 3 bases to trimming and J lost 1 base, with 13 bases between them. There are 15 residues in the CDR3. Per the germline V gene, CDR1 is SGDLS and CDR2 is YYNGEE. DNA of the CDR3: TGTGCCAGCAGCGAGCGGGGAGCTCCGAACACTGAAGCTTTCTTT. This encodes CASSERGAPNTEAFF.

The chain carries TRBV19 and TRBJ1-5; TRBD1 matches at 8 bases. The CDR3 runs 16 residues. V trimming: 4 bases; J trimming: 1 base; junction bases outside the gene matches: 6. CDR1 and CDR2 from the germline V gene are LNHDA and SQIVND (reference sequence). The CDR3 region has the DNA TGTGCCAGTAGTAGCATGGACAGGGAGAGCAATCAGCCCCAGCATTTT. It is translated as CASSSMDRESNQPQHF.

The chain has TRBV2 and TRBJ2-2; 10 bases are shared with TRBD2. J lost 5 bases, V lost 7 bases, and 4 bases had no gene match. The CDR3 has 14 residues. The germline V gene encodes CDR1 SNHLY and CDR2 FYNNEI. The CDR3 protein is CASIERGGTGELFF. CDR3 bases: TGTGCCAGCATTGAGCGGGGGGGTACCGGGGAGCTGTTTTTT.

The chain uses TRBV19 and TRBJ1-3; 7 nucleotides agree with TRBD1. The CDR3 has 15 residues. The germline CDR1 and CDR2 sequences are LNHDA and SQIVND (reference sequence). Losses at the gene ends were 6 bases for V and 0 bases for J; bases not matched to a gene: 5. CDR3 sequence reads: CASSRTGTSGNTIYF. The CDR3 DNA is TGTGCCAGTAGCCGGACAGGCACCTCTGGAAACACCATATATTTT.

This chain joins TRBV3-1 (or the pseudogene TRBV3-2) and TRBJ2-1; unclear D gene. The V end was cut by 2 bases, the J end by 6 bases, with 8 bases between. This CDR3 is 13 amino acids long. Per germline, CDR1 LGHDT and CDR2 YNNKEL (reference sequence). CDR3 amino acids: CASSQFPSNEQFF. The CDR3 DNA is TGTGCCAGCAGCCAATTCCCTAGCAATGAGCAGTTCTTC.

The chain links TRBV2 to TRBJ2-7; 8 bases are shared with TRBD1. J was trimmed by 3 bases and V by 6 bases; bases with no gene match: 13. The CDR3 runs to 16 residues. The germline CDR1 and CDR2 sequences are SNHLY and FYNNEI. CDR3 bases: TGTGCCAGCAGAGATGCTTTGCGGGGACAGGACTACGAGCAGTACTTC. Amino acids: CASRDALRGQDYEQYF.

The rearrangement joins TRBV5-4 to TRBJ2-7, with D possibly TRBD2 on 6 matching bases. The CDR3 loop spans 14 amino acids. Germline CDR1 is SGHNT and CDR2 is YYREEE (reference sequence). The germline V and J ends were trimmed by 2 bases and 5 bases, with 14 bases remaining between them. As DNA, the CDR3 is TGTGCCAGCAGCTTAGAACTGCGGGGCGACGAGCAGTACTTC. Amino acids: CASSLELRGDEQYF.

The rearrangement joins TRBV6-2 or TRBV6-3 to TRBJ1-1; D remains ambiguous. V was pared by 0 bases and J by 0 bases, with 14 bases between. Looked up from germline, CDR1 is MNHEY and CDR2 is SVGEGT. The CDR3 is 17 residues long. CDR3 sequence: CASSYSIVGSMNTEAFF. CDR3 coding DNA: TGTGCCAGCAGTTACTCTATAGTGGGGAGTATGAACACTGAAGCTTTCTTT.

J is TRBJ2-7 and V is TRBV2; a weak D match, TRBD1 (6 bases). This CDR3 region has 14 residues. The germline V and J ends were trimmed by 6 bases and 7 bases, with 19 bases remaining between them. The V gene's germline CDR1 is SNHLY and CDR2 FYNNEI. In nucleotides, the CDR3 is TGTGCCAGCAGCCTAAACCTGGGACAAGCGGAGCAGTACTTC. The encoded protein is CASSLNLGQAEQYF. The variable domain in full, with the rest retrieved from reference TRBV2 and TRBJ2-7, is EPEVTQTPSHQVTQMGQEVILRCVPISNHLYFYWYRQILGQKVEFLVSFYNNEISEKSEIFDDQFSVERPDGSNFTLKIRSTKLEDSAMYFCASSLNLGQAEQYFGPGTRLTVT.

The chain is built from TRBV7-8 and TRBJ1-5; D is ambiguous. The germline V gene has CDR1 SGHVS and CDR2 FQNEAQ. The CDR3 has 18 amino acids. The V gene lost 1 base and the J gene lost 6 bases, with 22 bases spanning the gap. The CDR3 spells CASSLGYLGGGLSQPQHF. CDR3 DNA: TGTGCCAGCAGCTTAGGCTATTTAGGTGGAGGGCTGAGTCAGCCCCAGCATTTT.

The rearrangement uses TRBV12-3 or TRBV12-4 and TRBJ2-2; D might be TRBD1 (6 bases). The CDR3 loop spans 13 amino acids. Trimming stripped 5 bases from V and 7 bases from J, with 11 bases between. The CDR3 nucleotides read TGTGCCAGCAGTCCAGGGACACTCGGGGAGCTGTTTTTT. Residues: CASSPGTLGELFF.

The chain's CDR3 is CASSPLTETDTQYF. In nucleotides, the CDR3 is TGTGCCAGCAGTCCTCTAACAGAGACAGATACGCAGTATTTT. This chain links TRBV27 with TRBJ2-3, with D unresolved. Germline V gene lookup returns CDR1 MNHEY and CDR2 SMNVEV (reference sequence). This CDR3 has 14 amino acids. Trimming shortened V by 5 bases and J by 3 bases, and 12 bases separated the two germline ends.

V usage is TRBV18 and J usage is TRBJ2-5, with unresolved D. The CDR3 spans 13 residues. V shed 3 bases and J shed 5 bases, with 10 bases lying between them. CDR1 is KGHSH and CDR2 is LQKENI in the germline V gene. CDR3 sequence: CASSPPVLETQYF. The CDR3 DNA reads as TGTGCCAGCTCACCCCCGGTACTGGAGACCCAGTACTTC.